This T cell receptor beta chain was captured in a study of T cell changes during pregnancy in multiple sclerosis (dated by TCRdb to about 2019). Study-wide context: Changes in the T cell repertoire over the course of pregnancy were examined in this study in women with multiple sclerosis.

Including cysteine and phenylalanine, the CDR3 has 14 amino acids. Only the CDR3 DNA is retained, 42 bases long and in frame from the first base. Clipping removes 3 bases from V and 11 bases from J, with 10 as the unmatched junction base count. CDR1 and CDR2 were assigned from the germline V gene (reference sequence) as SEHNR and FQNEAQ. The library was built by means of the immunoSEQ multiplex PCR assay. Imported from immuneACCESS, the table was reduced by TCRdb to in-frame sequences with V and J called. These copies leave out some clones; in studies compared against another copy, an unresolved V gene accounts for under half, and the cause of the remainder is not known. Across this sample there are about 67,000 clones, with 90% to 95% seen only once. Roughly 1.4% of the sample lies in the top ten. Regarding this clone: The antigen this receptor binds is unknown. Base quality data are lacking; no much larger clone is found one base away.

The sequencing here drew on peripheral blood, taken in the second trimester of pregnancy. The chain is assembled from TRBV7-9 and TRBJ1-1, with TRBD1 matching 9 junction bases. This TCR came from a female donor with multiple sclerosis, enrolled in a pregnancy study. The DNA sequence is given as TGTGCCAGCAGCTTCACAGGGGGCAACCCTTGGGCTTTCTTT. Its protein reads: CASSFTGGNPWAFF.